The rows below give T cell receptor beta chains drawn from one sample of a study of early T cells in non-severe SARS-CoV-2 infection. TCRdb independently ran MiXCR on the 5' RACE reads; one entry per CDR3 protein. The sample consists of 33,000 or so distinct CDR3 sequences, about 5.6% of them appearing once. The specimen sequenced was whole blood. These receptors originate from an adult who was a healthcare worker with PCR-confirmed SARS-CoV-2 infection or an uninfected control (not recorded which). Both conserved end residues are part of each CDR3.

j_call v_call cdr3_length cdr3_aa
TRBJ1-6 TRBV27 13 CASSFSGNSPLHF
TRBJ1-2 TRBV6-8 15 CASSYSKGKWYGYTF
TRBJ2-1 TRBV6-5 14 CASSEWGLQGEQFF
TRBJ2-1 TRBV5-1 13 CASSPRMGNEQFF
TRBJ1-1 TRBV7-2 13 CASSLYDNTEAFF
TRBJ2-1 TRBV29-1 13 CSVRTGIRSEQFF
TRBJ2-3 TRBV10-3 12 CATLGGTDTQYF
TRBJ1-2 TRBV5-6 13 CASSYSSFDGYTF
TRBJ1-1 TRBV5-1 16 CASSLGARGRNTEAFF
TRBJ1-3 TRBV6-6 16 CASSAPGQSSGNTIYF
TRBJ2-1 TRBV3-1 17 CASSRRLAGGPRNEQFF
TRBJ2-5 TRBV7-2 15 CASSISSGASETQYF
TRBJ2-5 TRBV11-1 13 CASRPMDKETQYF
TRBJ2-7 TRBV30 17 CAWSQWAQREGPVEQYF
TRBJ2-1 TRBV12-3/TRBV12-4 18 CASSLASGLAGVRNEQFF
TRBJ1-2 TRBV29-1 15 CSVPRPPQLNYGYTF
TRBJ2-2 TRBV7-6 18 CASSLVGQGFANTGELFF
TRBJ1-1 TRBV7-2 16 CASSSPDRPLNTEAFF
TRBJ2-1 TRBV24-1 16 CATSDQAGISYNEQFF
TRBJ2-1 TRBV9 13 CASSVDGRADSFF
TRBJ2-1 TRBV7-2 15 CASSALAGSYNEQFF
TRBJ1-2 TRBV5-1 14 CASSRQGRAYGYTF
TRBJ2-1 TRBV20-1 15 CSASMGAGPPNEQFF
TRBJ2-3 TRBV20-1 13 CSASGGHGDTQYF
TRBJ2-1 TRBV30 14 CAWSAGRGWGEQFF
TRBJ1-1 TRBV20-1 14 CSARSGTLGTEAFF
TRBJ1-4 TRBV19 14 CASSMGQVGEKLFF
TRBJ2-2 TRBV7-9 15 CASSLARGNTGELFF
TRBJ2-7 TRBV20-1 15 CSAPSGGASSYEQYF
TRBJ1-6 TRBV10-1 16 CASQQTAGEYNSPLHF
TRBJ1-1 TRBV6-5 14 CASIALEGGTEAFF
TRBJ1-1 TRBV6-1 13 CASRNTGAGEAFF
TRBJ1-2 TRBV30 14 CAWSNTGGDFGYTF
TRBJ2-4 TRBV12-3/TRBV12-4 13 CASSLGKTNIQYF
TRBJ1-2 TRBV25-1 12 CASSRLNYGYTF
TRBJ1-1 TRBV7-8 14 CASSFWGVNTEAFF
TRBJ1-5 TRBV20-1 14 CSARIGNSNQPQHF
TRBJ2-7 TRBV5-1 12 CASSRDNYEQYF
TRBJ1-1 TRBV7-2 11 CASSSRAEAFF
TRBJ1-5 TRBV2 14 CASSEVRKGQPQHF
TRBJ1-1 TRBV18 12 CASSQSETEAFF
TRBJ2-2 TRBV11-2 13 CASSLERTGELFF
TRBJ2-3 TRBV6-5 14 CASSYSRDTDTQYF
TRBJ1-5 TRBV6-2/TRBV6-3 14 CASSYSAGSQPQHF
TRBJ2-7 TRBV6-5 14 CASSPGLNSYEQYF
TRBJ1-5 TRBV20-1 12 CSAPTGVGPQHF
TRBJ1-1 TRBV19 15 CASSIGQEMNTEAFF
TRBJ2-7 TRBV12-3/TRBV12-4 13 CASSDRGFYEQYF
TRBJ2-7 TRBV7-6 16 CASSLESGLLTYEQYF
TRBJ1-2 TRBV11-2 14 CASSQGTPNYGYTF
TRBJ1-3 TRBV7-8 17 CASSLGAGGQGGNTIYF
TRBJ1-6 TRBV30 15 CAWRLLGGHNSPLHF